The 26 T cell receptor beta chains below come from one sample, sequenced in a study of OX40 agonist ivuxolimab in advanced cancers. Measured with immunoSEQ multiplex PCR; TCRdb has only the in-frame clones, and not every one. The table has approximately 82,000 clones, 88% seen once; the top ten hold less than 5%. Source: CD4+ or CD8+ T cells sorted from blood, taken in a trial of the OX40 agonist ivuxolimab. The receptors here all came from an adult with an advanced solid tumor such as melanoma, head and neck, liver or kidney cancer.

This chain joins TRBV7-9 and TRBJ1-2, with D uncertain. There are 15 residues in the CDR3. The germline CDR1 and CDR2 sequences are SEHNR and FQNEAQ (reference sequence). Trimming pared 1 base from V and 0 bases from J, leaving 9 bases between. The CDR3 reads CASSLDPGSNYGYTF. CDR3 sequence (DNA): TGTGCCAGCAGCTTAGACCCAGGATCTAACTATGGCTACACCTTC.

This clone was counted only a few times. The rearrangement joins TRBV9 to TRBJ2-3; weak D call: TRBD2 (5 bases). The CDR3 spans 14 residues. Germline V gene data show CDR1 as SGDLS and CDR2 as YYNGEE. V shed 4 bases and J shed 6 bases, with 15 bases lying between them. The CDR3 bases are TGTGCCAGCAGCCCCCCCGGGAATTCGGATACGCAGTATTTT. This encodes CASSPPGNSDTQYF.

The V call is TRBV6-4, the J call TRBJ2-1; a weak D match, TRBD2 (6 bases). The length of the CDR3 is 15 residues. Germline assignment: CDR1 MRHNA and CDR2 SNTAGT. Trimming took 4 bases from V and 5 from J, leaving 15 bases between them. The chain's CDR3 is CASSVNAAGNNEQFF. The CDR3 region has the DNA TGTGCCAGCAGTGTTAATGCGGCGGGGAACAATGAGCAGTTCTTC.

The chain links TRBV11-3 to TRBJ1-1; D unclear. The germline gives CDR1 SGHNT, CDR2 YENEEA. Trimming pared 4 bases from V and 4 bases from J, leaving 16 bases between. This CDR3 region has 15 residues. DNA of the CDR3: TGTGCCAGCAGCTACGGCGGGAGTGCGGGCACTGAAGCTTTCTTT. Translated, it gives CASSYGGSAGTEAFF.

This chain links TRBV7-9 with TRBJ2-3; D is uncertain. Trimming took 7 bases from V and 1 from J, leaving 21 bases between them. CDR3 length equals 17 residues. Germline V gene lookup returns CDR1 SEHNR and CDR2 FQNEAQ (reference sequence). CDR3: CASTYRLAPTGTDTQYF. Here the CDR3 DNA reads TGTGCCAGCACCTATCGTCTGGCGCCCACGGGCACAGATACGCAGTATTTT.

This chain uses TRBV10-1 with TRBJ2-3; weak D call: TRBD1 (5 bases). The germline V gene encodes CDR1 WNHNN and CDR2 SYGVQD (reference sequence). The CDR3 contains 13 residues. Trimming left V 5 bases short and J 3 bases short, with 9 bases between. The CDR3: CASSLAGTDTQYF. The DNA of the CDR3 is TGCGCCAGCAGTTTGGCAGGGACAGATACGCAGTATTTT.

The chain has TRBV30 and TRBJ1-5, with TRBD1 matching over 10 bases. Germline assignment: CDR1 GTSNPN and CDR2 SVGIG (reference sequence). With V trimmed by 6 bases and J by 4 bases, 6 bases remained unmatched. CDR3 length equals 14 residues. The CDR3 coding sequence is TGTGCCTGCTCGGGACAGGGGAATAATCAGCCCCAGCATTTT. It encodes CACSGQGNNQPQHF.

The gene calls are TRBV18 and TRBJ2-1; TRBD2 aligns across 11 bases. This CDR3 has 17 amino acids. The germline V gene encodes CDR1 KGHSH and CDR2 LQKENI. V was pared by 0 bases and J by 7 bases, with 8 bases of the junction left unmatched. CDR3 residues: CASSPPGDTSGRNEQFF. The CDR3 nucleotides read TGTGCCAGCTCACCACCCGGGGATACTAGCGGGAGAAATGAGCAGTTCTTC.

J is TRBJ2-3 and V is TRBV14, with 7 bases identical to TRBD1. The germline CDR1 and CDR2 sequences are SGHDN and FVKESK. The CDR3 covers 16 residues. V shed 3 bases, J shed 0 bases, and the junction held 6 bases outside the gene matches. The CDR3, as DNA: TGTGCCAGCAGCCACTTCGGGACAGTTAGCACAGATACGCAGTATTTT. Its translation is CASSHFGTVSTDTQYF.

This CDR3 reads CASSAPGQRLGSQELFF. DNA for the CDR3: TGTGCCAGCAGCGCACCGGGACAGCGTTTAGGTAGTCAGGAGCTGTTTTTT. The chain links TRBV9 to TRBJ2-2, with TRBD1 matching over 7 bases. V shed 3 bases, J shed 10 bases, and the junction held 18 bases outside the gene matches. The CDR3 is 17 residues long. Germline lookup yields CDR1 SGDLS and CDR2 YYNGEE.

V gene TRBV7-8 combines with J gene TRBJ1-5; TRBD1 agrees at 9 bases. The CDR3 sequence is 15 residues long. CDR1 and CDR2 from the germline V gene are SGHVS and FQNEAQ. V lost 4 bases to trimming and J lost 1 base; unmatched junction nucleotides: 2. CDR3 in amino acids: CASSSGQGSNQPQHF. CDR3 nucleotide sequence: TGTGCCAGCAGCTCCGGACAGGGGAGCAATCAGCCCCAGCATTTT.

The CDR3 region is CASSPSNNEQFF. Written as DNA, the CDR3 is TGTGCCAGCAGCCCGTCAAACAATGAGCAGTTCTTC. V usage is TRBV7-6 and J usage is TRBJ2-1; D not resolved. Between the trimmed V and J ends, which lost 5 bases and 5 bases, there was a span of 7 bases. From germline, CDR1 is SGHVS and CDR2 FNYEAQ. This CDR3 region has 12 residues.

This chain connects TRBV4-1 to TRBJ2-6; possibly TRBD2 for D (6 bases). The germline V and J ends were trimmed by 3 bases and 1 base, with 10 bases remaining between them. Germline V gene sequence: CDR1 MGHRA, CDR2 YSYEKL. The CDR3 covers 16 residues. The CDR3: CASSHPGGSGANVLTF. DNA for the CDR3: TGCGCCAGCAGCCACCCTGGGGGGTCTGGGGCCAACGTCCTGACTTTC.

This clone was observed a handful of times. The rearrangement uses TRBV7-8 and TRBJ2-1; the D gene is possibly TRBD2 (6 bases). The CDR3 consists of 18 residues. Trimming left V 1 base short and J 0 bases short, with 16 bases between. Germline-derived CDR1 and CDR2 are SGHVS and FQNEAQ. Here the CDR3 reads CASSLGGLAVSSYNEQFF. CDR3 nucleotide sequence: TGTGCCAGCAGCTTAGGGGGTTTAGCGGTAAGCTCCTACAATGAGCAGTTCTTC.

This sequence joins TRBV6-5 and TRBJ2-1; TRBD2 matches at 7 bases. CDR3 length: 13 amino acids. Per the germline V gene, CDR1 is MNHEY and CDR2 is SVGAGI. The ends lost 6 bases at V and 9 bases at J; junction bases unmatched: 8. This chain's CDR3 is CASRSSGNLEQFF. The CDR3 region has the DNA TGTGCCAGCAGATCTAGCGGCAATCTTGAGCAGTTCTTC.

This sequence joins TRBV5-1 and TRBJ2-5, with TRBD2 identical over 12 bases. This CDR3 has 16 amino acids. Germline lookup yields CDR1 SGHRS and CDR2 YFSETQ. V shed 3 bases, J shed 2 bases, and the junction held 5 bases outside the gene matches. CDR3 region: CASSSGLAGRQETQYF. The CDR3 DNA sequence: TGCGCCAGCAGCTCCGGACTAGCGGGAAGGCAAGAGACCCAGTACTTC.

The chain carries TRBV18 and TRBJ1-4; D gene unclear. V was cut by 1 base and J by 4 bases, with 13 bases left in between. This CDR3 comprises 16 residues. Germline CDR1 and CDR2: KGHSH and LQKENI. CDR3 DNA: TGTGCCAGCTCACCACGTTCAGACACGGGTAATGAAAAACTGTTTTTT. It codes for CASSPRSDTGNEKLFF.

The chain joins TRBV5-1 to TRBJ2-4, with D uncertain. CDR3 size: 14 residues. Between the trimmed V and J ends, which lost 0 bases and 7 bases, there was a span of 11 bases. CDR1 and CDR2 (germline): SGHRS, YFSETQ. The CDR3 sequence is CASSLERAPNIQYF. The DNA of the CDR3 is TGCGCCAGCAGCTTGGAAAGGGCGCCCAACATTCAGTACTTC.

The chain links TRBV5-8 to TRBJ2-2; D remains unclear. Per the germline V gene, CDR1 is SGHTS and CDR2 is YDEGEE. The CDR3 length is 11 residues. V was trimmed by 4 bases and J by 7 bases, leaving 5 bases between them. The CDR3 reads CASSDGGELFF. As DNA, the CDR3 is TGTGCCAGCAGCGATGGCGGGGAGCTGTTTTTT.

This rearrangement joins TRBV4-1 to TRBJ1-5; D not resolved. This CDR3 is built from 15 residues. Germline lookup yields CDR1 MGHRA and CDR2 YSYEKL. V lost 0 bases to trimming and J lost 10 bases, with 16 bases between them. The CDR3 loop reads CASSQDRPGISPQHF. The CDR3 nucleotides read TGCGCCAGCAGCCAAGATCGACCGGGGATCAGCCCCCAGCATTTT.

This sequence joins TRBV6-5 and TRBJ2-5, with 7 bases that match TRBD1. The CDR3 has 16 residues. Germline V gene data show CDR1 as MNHEY and CDR2 as SVGAGI. V lost 4 bases, J lost 5 bases, and 13 bases stayed unmatched. The CDR3 loop is CASSSGGGGFYETQYF. In DNA form, the CDR3 reads TGTGCCAGCAGTTCAGGGGGTGGGGGTTTCTATGAGACCCAGTACTTC.

This chain connects TRBV28 to TRBJ2-1, with 14 positions matching TRBD2. CDR1 is MDHEN, CDR2 SYDVKM, per germline. CDR3 length: 15 amino acids. The V segment lost 4 bases and the J segment 15 bases; nucleotides outside the gene matches: 11. For the CDR3, the DNA is TGTGCCAGCAGTTCCACCTCGGGACTAGCGGGAGTCGGGTTCTTC. Translation gives CASSSTSGLAGVGFF. The whole variable domain, remainder taken from reference TRBV28 and TRBJ2-1, is DVKVTQSSRYLVKRTGEKVFLECVQDMDHENMFWYRQDPGLGLRLIYFSYDVKMKEKGDIPEGYSVSREKKERFSLILESASTNQTSMYLCASSSTSGLAGVGFFGPGTRLTVL.

The J gene is TRBJ1-2, the V gene TRBV7-9; 8 nucleotides agree with TRBD1. This CDR3 has 14 residues. After removal of 5 bases from V and 4 bases from J, the junction contained 6 bases not matched to a gene. Looked up from germline, CDR1 is SEHNR and CDR2 is FQNEAQ (reference sequence). Here the CDR3 DNA reads TGTGCCAGCAGCCCTAGTGGGACAGGCTATGGCTACACCTTC. It yields the protein CASSPSGTGYGYTF. Drawing the rest from reference TRBV7-9 and TRBJ1-2, the complete variable domain is DTGVSQNPRHKITKRGQNVTFRCDPISEHNRLYWYRQTLGQGPEFLTYFQNEAQLEKSRLLSDRFSAERPKGSFSTLEIQRTEQGDSAMYLCASSPSGTGYGYTFGSGTRLTVV.

The V gene is TRBV28, the J gene TRBJ2-2; D gene uncertain. CDR3 length: 13 residues. Germline CDR1 is MDHEN and CDR2 is SYDVKM. The V end lost 5 bases, the J end lost 5 bases, and 9 bases lay between the germline ends. CDR3 nucleotides: TGTGCCAGCAGTATGACTGTAACCGGGGAGCTGTTTTTT. Translated: CASSMTVTGELFF.

The V call is TRBV7-6, the J call TRBJ2-1; D remains unclear. V lost 0 bases to trimming and J lost 0 bases, with 15 bases between them. Germline CDR1 is SGHVS and CDR2 is FNYEAQ. This CDR3 has 18 residues. CDR3 sequence reads: CASSLAHSGISSYNEQFF. DNA of the CDR3: TGTGCCAGCAGCTTAGCCCACTCAGGCATCAGCTCCTACAATGAGCAGTTCTTC.

The chain combines TRBV10-1 with TRBJ2-2; TRBD1 might be the D (5 bases). This CDR3 spans 14 amino acids. CDR1 is WNHNN, CDR2 SYGVQD, per germline (reference sequence). V dropped 4 bases and J dropped 7 bases, with 13 bases sitting between them. Here the CDR3 reads CASSGRDTGGELFF. The DNA for the CDR3 is TGCGCCAGCAGTGGCAGGGATACGGGCGGGGAGCTGTTTTTT.